This T cell receptor beta chain appears in the sequencing data of a study of control samples from healthy donors and cancer patients. Measured with immunoSEQ multiplex PCR; TCRdb has only the in-frame clones, and not every one. The data show around 81,000 clones, 93% seen once. This clonotype was obtained from a woman aged 25 to 39 in good health. Sequencing was done on a sample of blood.

This CDR3 is CASSLEGTSGADTQYF. The CDR3 nucleotides are TGCGCCAGCAGCTTGGAAGGGACTAGCGGGGCAGATACGCAGTATTTT. The chain links TRBV5-1 to TRBJ2-3; TRBD2 matches 13 bases. Germline values: CDR1 SGHRS, CDR2 YFSETQ. The CDR3 is made up of 16 amino acids. V gave up 0 bases and J gave up 4 bases; unmatched junction bases: 2.